The 10 T cell receptor beta chains in this list originate from one sample, sequenced in a study of blood T cell repertoires in COVID-19. Produced via immunoSEQ multiplex PCR; TCRdb's table is partial and in-frame only. Of about 220,000 clones listed, 70% to 90% were seen once; the top ten hold roughly 13%. Sequences were obtained from peripheral blood. The receptors shown here come from a human donor in a cohort sampled during active COVID-19.

V usage is TRBV5-1 and J usage is TRBJ2-7, with 10 bases aligning to TRBD1. This CDR3 has 15 amino acids. The V gene's germline CDR1 is SGHRS and CDR2 YFSETQ. Trimming at V came to 3 bases and at J to 5 bases, leaving 8 bases not matched to a gene. The CDR3 region is CASSSADRGSDEQYF. The CDR3 DNA follows: TGCGCCAGCAGCTCGGCGGACAGGGGGTCAGACGAGCAGTACTTC.

J is TRBJ2-3 and V is TRBV3-1 (or the pseudogene TRBV3-2), with 8 bases fitting TRBD2. CDR3 size: 18 residues. Per the germline V gene, CDR1 is LGHDT and CDR2 is YNNKEL (reference sequence). V gave up 0 bases and J gave up 4 bases; unmatched junction bases: 12. The DNA of the CDR3 is TGTGCCAGCAGCCAAGAGGGGGCTTTCGGGAGGGGCCCAGATACGCAGTATTTT. Translated: CASSQEGAFGRGPDTQYF.

This chain links TRBV28 with TRBJ2-1, with TRBD2 matching over 8 bases. The V segment lost 5 bases and the J segment 0 bases; nucleotides outside the gene matches: 3. The CDR3 is made up of 15 amino acids. The germline V gene has CDR1 MDHEN and CDR2 SYDVKM. CDR3 in DNA: TGTGCCAGCAGTACTAGCGGTTCCTCCTACAATGAGCAGTTCTTC. Protein sequence: CASSTSGSSYNEQFF.

The V gene is TRBV19, the J gene TRBJ2-7, with a tentative D call TRBD1 (5 bases). Trimming cost V 3 bases and J 7 bases, with 13 bases left between them. In germline, CDR1 is LNHDA, CDR2 SQIVND (reference sequence). The CDR3 contains 13 residues. CDR3 DNA sequence: TGTGCCAGTAGTATGGGGCCTAGGGATGAGCAGTACTTC. Translating it yields CASSMGPRDEQYF.

In its sample, this clone was seen once. The gene calls are TRBV5-1 and TRBJ2-1, with D unresolved. The CDR3 consists of 13 residues. Germline V gives CDR1 SGHRS, CDR2 YFSETQ. Between the trimmed V and J ends, which lost 1 base and 5 bases, there was a span of 7 bases. CDR3 DNA sequence: TGCGCCAGCAGCTTGCGAGGAGACAATGAGCAGTTCTTC. This sequence encodes CASSLRGDNEQFF.

This chain links TRBV6-5 with TRBJ1-2, with no clear D. CDR1 and CDR2 (germline): MNHEY, SVGAGI. CDR3 length equals 15 residues. The germline V and J ends were trimmed by 0 bases and 2 bases, with 10 bases remaining between them. CDR3 sequence (DNA): TGTGCCAGCAGTTACTCTATTCCGGGAAACTATGGCTACACCTTC. Its translation: CASSYSIPGNYGYTF.

This clone was counted once. This rearrangement joins TRBV21-1 to TRBJ2-5; the DNA was not used to check the table's D call, TRBD1. TRBV21-1 is classified as a pseudogene. This CDR3 comprises 13 residues. CDR3 sequence (DNA): TGTGCCAGCAGCAAGACAGGGCTGGAGACCCAGTACTTC. Its protein product is CASSKTGLETQYF.

The chain carries TRBV11-2 and TRBJ2-1, with 9 bases fitting TRBD2. In germline, CDR1 is SGHAT, CDR2 FQNNGV. V shed 2 bases and J 4 bases; nucleotides not matched to a gene: 6. The CDR3 consists of 16 residues. The CDR3 spells CASSLRGTSRYNEQFF. CDR3 in DNA: TGTGCCAGCAGCTTAAGGGGGACTAGCAGATACAATGAGCAGTTCTTC.

This clone showed up just a few times. The chain combines TRBV18 with TRBJ1-2; D perhaps matches TRBD1 (5 bases). The length of the CDR3 is 16 residues. V gave up 3 bases and J gave up 0 bases, with 14 bases separating them. Per the germline V gene, CDR1 is KGHSH and CDR2 is LQKENI. CDR3 amino acids: CASSPMDTRANYGYTF. In DNA, the CDR3 is TGTGCCAGCTCACCCATGGACACGCGTGCTAACTATGGCTACACCTTC. The full variable domain, rest sourced from reference TRBV18 and TRBJ1-2, is NAGVMQNPRHLVRRRGQEARLRCSPMKGHSHVYWYRQLPEEGLKFMVYLQKENIIDESGMPKERFSAEFPKEGPSILRIQQVVRGDSAAYFCASSPMDTRANYGYTFGSGTRLTVV.

This clone was counted a few times. The rearrangement joins TRBV5-8 to TRBJ1-5; 7 bases are a match to TRBD1. Per germline, CDR1 SGHTS and CDR2 YDEGEE. This CDR3 spans 16 amino acids. V was clipped by 4 bases and J by 3 bases; unmatched bases: 10. CDR3 nucleotide sequence: TGTGCCAGCAGCCGTCACAGGGGTGACGCCAATCAGCCCCAGCATTTT. It translates to CASSRHRGDANQPQHF. The full variable domain, completed using reference TRBV5-8 and TRBJ1-5, is EAGVTQSPTHLIKTRGQQATLRCSPISGHTSVYWYQQALGLGLQFLLWYDEGEERNRGNFPPRFSGRQFPNYSSELNVNALELEDSALYLCASSRHRGDANQPQHFGDGTRLSIL.